The T cell receptor beta chain under discussion was sequenced for a study of shared clonotypes between healthy human individuals (dated by TCRdb to about 2020). Describing the broader study: A few men and a couple of women, aged 18 to 49 years, made up the cohort. Libraries were prepared and TCR repertoires were sequenced by different laboratories using diverse techniques, in order to increase sequencing depth and limit assay-specific biases. To estimate repertoire size and how much clonotypes are shared between individuals, the study performed deep sequencing of blood TCR repertoires from a handful of healthy adults. For each donor, CD4 naive and CD4 memory were each run on three plates, CD8 naive on two plates, and CD8 memory on one plate. Per donor, leukapheresis produced somewhere between about 0.85 and 9.5 billion PBMCs.

What the authors observed across the whole study: Even with the large sequencing depth, rarefaction of the sorted-subset datasets indicated that sequencing was incomplete. Higher generation probabilities were observed for clonotypes shared by all four sorted-subset donors than for non-shared clonotypes. Larger estimated clonotype richness was generally found for naive subsets than for memory subsets. Across a few donors, approximately 4.9% of naive CD4, roughly 3.8% of naive CD8, about 2% of memory CD4, and 0.3% to 0.45% of memory CD8 clonotypes were shared. Based on pairwise subsampling, the degree of clonotype sharing among donors was expected to be affected by sequencing depth. The small number of donors limited the genetic and exposure-history diversity represented. Only blood was sampled, and tissue TCR repertoires likely differ from those in blood.

The CDR3 goes from the cysteine to the phenylalanine over 16 residues. The kept DNA is CDR3 alone, 48 bases in frame from the first base. V ends up 5 bases short and J 4 bases short, with an unmatched junction base count of 12. Based on the germline V gene, the CDR1 and CDR2 sequences are SGHTA and FQGNSA. TCR CDR3 regions were amplified from genomic DNA by multiplex PCR using the deep immunoSEQ assay. For each cell subset, the extracted genomic DNA was distributed evenly across all wells of several immunoSEQ 96-well plates, and each plate served as one replicate. For sorted subsets, around 200 ng genomic DNA, equal to some 28,000 T cell genomes, was loaded into each replicate PCR. Purified libraries were quantified with a Qubit 3.0 fluorometer, sized on a Bioanalyzer 2100, and re-quantified with the KAPA Library Quantification kit. A separate single-read 150-cycle Illumina NextSeq 550 flow cell was used to sequence each immunoSEQ 96-well plate. The original methods were these. Because the immunoSEQ output held only junctional sequences and lacked quality scores, the filtering could not match the filtering applied to full-length reads. Sequences were annotated with PyIR, a Python wrapper for IgBLAST v1.9, and V/J genes and CDR3 were assigned using IMGT germline references. Any read was removed if the V/J assignment was weak (E-value above 1e-6), the CDR3 was missing, or the read contained stop codons, out-of-frame junctions, or ambiguous translated residues. V3J clonotypes were defined by identical inferred V gene, J gene, and CDR3 amino acid sequence. Percentage overlap between repertoires was calculated by dividing the number of shared unique clonotypes by the size of the smaller repertoire. Repertoire richness was assessed with RTK rarefaction, the Chao1 estimator, and Recon v2.1 estimates of unobserved clonotypes. For all TCRbeta clonotypes obtained by the gDNA method from a handful of donors, generation probabilities were computed with OLGA. This is the immuneACCESS table as TCRdb keeps it, with only in-frame sequences that have V and J called. A part of the clones is gone; compared with another copy, unresolved V genes explain less than half, and the rest is unexplained. For V, J and clone size, that table is used; D and trimming come from the DNA. For this sample the table gives over 2 million clones, of which about 95% were detected only once. The ten most abundant clones make up 0.1% to 0.15% of the sample.

Healthy HIV-negative adults with no recently reported acute infections or vaccinations were included as donors. All donors were Caucasian adults living in Nashville, Tennessee, USA. CD4+ T cells were enriched through magnetic negative selection, after which naive cells were positively selected on CD45RA and the remaining negative fraction served as the memory subset. After blood collection by leukapheresis, PBMCs were isolated using Ficoll-Histopaque density gradient centrifugation and then cryopreserved in the vapor phase of liquid nitrogen. Purity and quantity of every magnetically sorted T cell population were checked by analytical flow cytometry. Each sorted fraction had its genomic DNA isolated and then quantified by UV absorbance on a Nanodrop 2000c. Points on this clone: Its antigen target is currently unknown. No base-level quality is on record; no much larger clone is a single base apart.

This receptor was obtained from a man between 18 and 35 years old in good health. The specimen was naive CD4+ T cells sorted from blood. Read against the paper, the sample's cell subset or site label means: CD45RA+ positively selected. The sequence is built from TRBV7-2 and TRBJ2-7; the junction holds 9 bases that match TRBD2. In nucleotides, the sequence is TGTGCCAGCAGCAAGGGAGCGGGGGGATCGTGGTACGAGCAGTACTTC. It encodes CASSKGAGGSWYEQYF. The reference TRBV7-2 and TRBJ2-7 proteins fill in what lies around the CDR3, so the full variable domain reads GAGVSQSPSNKVTEKGKDVELRCDPISGHTALYWYRQSLGQGLEFLIYFQGNSAPDKSGLPSDRFSAERTGGSVSTLTIQRTQQEDSAVYLCASSKGAGGSWYEQYFGPGTRLTVT.